The source of this T cell receptor beta chain is a study of blood T cell repertoires in COVID-19. Study-wide context: The United States, Italy and Spain supplied acute and convalescent COVID-19 samples. T cells, B-cell-depleted T cells, or PBMCs provided the cDNA or gDNA that served as material.

Produced via immunoSEQ multiplex PCR; TCRdb's table is partial and in-frame only. This sample has around 80,000 clones, with approximately 83% found just once. This receptor was taken from a human donor in a cohort sampled during active COVID-19. Material: peripheral blood.

The CDR3 region has the DNA TGTGCCAGCAGCCCCCGAGGGGGGAACACTGAAGCTTTCTTT. Its translation: CASSPRGGNTEAFF. The chain joins TRBV7-9 to TRBJ1-1; D might be TRBD1 (6 bases). The germline gives CDR1 SEHNR, CDR2 FQNEAQ (reference sequence). The V end lost 5 bases, the J end lost 1 base, and 11 bases lay between the germline ends. This CDR3 has 14 amino acids. Full variable domain (missing parts from reference TRBV7-9 and TRBJ1-1): DTGVSQNPRHKITKRGQNVTFRCDPISEHNRLYWYRQTLGQGPEFLTYFQNEAQLEKSRLLSDRFSAERPKGSFSTLEIQRTEQGDSAMYLCASSPRGGNTEAFFGQGTRLTVV.